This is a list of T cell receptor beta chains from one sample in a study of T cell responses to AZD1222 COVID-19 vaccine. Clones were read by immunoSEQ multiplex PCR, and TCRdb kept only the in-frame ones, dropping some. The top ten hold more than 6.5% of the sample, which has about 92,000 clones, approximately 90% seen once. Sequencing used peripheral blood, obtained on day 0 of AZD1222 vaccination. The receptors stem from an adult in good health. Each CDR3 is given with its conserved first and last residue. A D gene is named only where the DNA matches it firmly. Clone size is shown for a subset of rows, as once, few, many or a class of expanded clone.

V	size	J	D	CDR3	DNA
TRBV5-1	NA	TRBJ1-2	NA	CASSSNTANYGYTF	TGCGCCAGCAGTTCGAACACGGCTAACTATGGCTACACCTTC
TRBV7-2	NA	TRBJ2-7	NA	CASSLGFGQYYEQYF	TGTGCCAGCAGCTTAGGGTTCGGGCAGTACTACGAGCAGTACTTC
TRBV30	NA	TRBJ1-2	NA	CAWSATPTKTYGYTF	TGTGCCTGGAGTGCTACACCGACCAAGACCTATGGCTACACCTTC
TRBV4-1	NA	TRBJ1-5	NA	CASSVQVSDQPQHF	TGCGCCAGCAGCGTACAGGTTTCTGATCAGCCCCAGCATTTT
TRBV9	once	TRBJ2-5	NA	CASSAGPHGGQETQYF	TGTGCCAGCAGCGCAGGGCCCCACGGGGGCCAAGAGACCCAGTACTTC
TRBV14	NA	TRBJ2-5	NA	CASSQESGWAETQYF	TGTGCCAGCAGCCAAGAGTCAGGTTGGGCGGAGACCCAGTACTTC
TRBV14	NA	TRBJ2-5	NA	CASSRETQYF	TGTGCCAGCAGCCGGGAGACCCAGTACTTC
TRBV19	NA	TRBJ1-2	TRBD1	CASSRRQGVNYGYTF	TGTGCCAGTAGTAGGCGACAGGGAGTTAACTATGGCTACACCTTC
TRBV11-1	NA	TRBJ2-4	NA	CASSLAPGYGAKNIQYF	TGTGCCAGCAGCTTAGCGCCAGGGTATGGGGCCAAAAACATTCAGTACTTC
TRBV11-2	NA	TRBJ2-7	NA	CASSSGGAGTFYEQYF	TGTGCCAGCAGCTCAGGTGGAGCTGGGACATTCTACGAGCAGTACTTC
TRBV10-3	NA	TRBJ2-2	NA	CAISESRLVSGELFF	TGTGCCATCAGTGAGTCGCGACTAGTATCCGGGGAGCTGTTTTTT
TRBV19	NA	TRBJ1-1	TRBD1	CASRRPGQGWNTEAFF	TGTGCCAGTAGGCGACCGGGACAGGGTTGGAACACTGAAGCTTTCTTT
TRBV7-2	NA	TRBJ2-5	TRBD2	CASSLDPNSGSGKTQYF	TGTGCCAGCAGCTTAGATCCTAATAGCGGGAGTGGGAAGACCCAGTACTTC
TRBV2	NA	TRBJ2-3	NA	CASREGLGTDTQYF	TGTGCCAGCAGAGAGGGGTTGGGCACAGATACGCAGTATTTT
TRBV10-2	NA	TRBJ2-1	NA	CASSTSGGGEGEQFF	TGCGCCAGCAGTACATCAGGGGGCGGGGAGGGTGAGCAGTTCTTC
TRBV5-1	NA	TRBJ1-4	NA	CASSGVNPNEKLFF	TGCGCCAGCAGCGGGGTAAACCCTAATGAAAAACTGTTTTTT
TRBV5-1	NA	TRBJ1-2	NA	CASSLVDSGNYGYTF	TGCGCCAGCAGCTTGGTCGACAGCGGTAACTATGGCTACACCTTC
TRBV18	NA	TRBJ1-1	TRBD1	CASSPDRGQAFF	TGTGCCAGCTCACCTGACAGGGGGCAAGCTTTCTTT
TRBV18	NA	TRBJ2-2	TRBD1	CASSLRTGDTGELFF	TGTGCCAGCTCACTTCGGACAGGGGACACCGGGGAGCTGTTTTTT
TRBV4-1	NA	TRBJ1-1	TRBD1	CASSQGPGQGNTEAFF	TGCGCCAGCAGCCAAGGACCGGGACAGGGCAACACTGAAGCTTTCTTT
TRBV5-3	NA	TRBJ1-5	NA	CARSRVGEGNQPQHF	TGTGCCAGAAGCCGGGTGGGTGAAGGCAATCAGCCCCAGCATTTT
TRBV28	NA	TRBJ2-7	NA	CASSFNPAYEQYF	TGTGCCAGCAGTTTTAACCCAGCCTACGAGCAGTACTTC
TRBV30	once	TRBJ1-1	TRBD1	CAWRSYYTGEEGLNTEAFF	TGTGCCTGGAGGAGCTATTACACAGGGGAGGAGGGGCTGAACACTGAAGCTTTCTTT
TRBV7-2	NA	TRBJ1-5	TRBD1	CASSLVPVGTGGNQPQHF	TGTGCCAGCAGCTTAGTCCCGGTAGGAACAGGGGGCAATCAGCCCCAGCATTTT
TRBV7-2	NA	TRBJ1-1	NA	CASSLLTGSTEAFF	TGTGCCAGCAGCCTCCTGACCGGATCCACTGAAGCTTTCTTT
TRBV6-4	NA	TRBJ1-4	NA	CASRQTGTANEKLFF	TGTGCCAGCAGGCAAACCGGGACGGCGAATGAAAAACTGTTTTTT
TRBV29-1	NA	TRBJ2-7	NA	CSVEDPGSTYEQYF	TGCAGCGTTGAAGACCCCGGGAGTACCTACGAGCAGTACTTC
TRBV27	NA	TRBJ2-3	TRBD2	CASSFPSSGGGADTQYF	TGTGCCAGCAGTTTCCCCTCTAGCGGGGGTGGGGCAGATACGCAGTATTTT
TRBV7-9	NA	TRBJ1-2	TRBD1	CASSREGPGGPYGYTF	TGTGCCAGCAGCAGAGAGGGGCCAGGGGGGCCCTATGGCTACACCTTC
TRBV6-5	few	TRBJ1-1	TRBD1	CASSSKDRDEAFF	TGTGCCAGCAGTTCCAAGGACAGGGATGAAGCTTTCTTT
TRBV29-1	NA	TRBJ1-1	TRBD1	CSVRIGTVPEAFF	TGCAGCGTCCGTATCGGGACAGTACCTGAAGCTTTCTTT
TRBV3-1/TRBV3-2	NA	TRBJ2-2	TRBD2	CASSQYRGGSSGELFF	TGTGCCAGCAGCCAATACCGGGGGGGCAGCTCCGGGGAGCTGTTTTTT
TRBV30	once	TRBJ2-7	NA	CAWSRGPSYEQYF	TGTGCCTGGAGTAGGGGTCCTTCTTACGAGCAGTACTTC
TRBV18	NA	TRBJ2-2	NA	CASSRETGRNTGELFF	TGTGCCAGCTCACGTGAAACAGGGAGGAACACCGGGGAGCTGTTTTTT
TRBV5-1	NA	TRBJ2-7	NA	CASSLWSYEQYF	TGCGCCAGCAGCCTGTGGTCCTACGAGCAGTACTTC
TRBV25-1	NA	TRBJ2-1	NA	CASSEWGGQGISYNEQFF	TGTGCCAGCAGTGAATGGGGGGGGCAGGGGATTTCCTACAATGAGCAGTTCTTC
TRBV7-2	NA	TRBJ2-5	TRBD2	CASSQFLAGQETQYF	TGTGCCAGCAGCCAATTCCTAGCGGGGCAAGAGACCCAGTACTTC
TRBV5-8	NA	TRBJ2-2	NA	CASSRTLGGAAYTGELFF	TGTGCCAGCAGCCGGACACTCGGGGGAGCCGCTTACACCGGGGAGCTGTTTTTT
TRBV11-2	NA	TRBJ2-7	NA	CASSLGSYEQYF	TGTGCCAGCAGCTTAGGGTCGTACGAGCAGTACTTC
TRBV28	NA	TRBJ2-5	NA	CASSLGQIETQYF	TGTGCCAGCAGCTTAGGACAGATAGAGACCCAGTACTTC
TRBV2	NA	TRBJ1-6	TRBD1	CASSLTGANSPLHF	TGTGCCAGCAGTCTGACAGGGGCGAATTCACCCCTCCACTTT
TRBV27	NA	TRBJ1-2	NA	CASSPGPESNYGYTF	TGTGCCAGCAGCCCCGGACCGGAGTCTAACTATGGCTACACCTTC